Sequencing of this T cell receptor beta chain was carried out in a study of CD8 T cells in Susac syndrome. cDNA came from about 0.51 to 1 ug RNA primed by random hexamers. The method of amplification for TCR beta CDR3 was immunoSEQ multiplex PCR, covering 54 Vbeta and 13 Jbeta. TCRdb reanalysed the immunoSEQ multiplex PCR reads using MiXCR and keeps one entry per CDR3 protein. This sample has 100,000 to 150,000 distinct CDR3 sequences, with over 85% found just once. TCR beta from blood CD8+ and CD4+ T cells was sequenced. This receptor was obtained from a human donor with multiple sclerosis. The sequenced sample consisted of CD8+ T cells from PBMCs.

The chain's CDR3 is CASSLDRTYEQYV. CDR3 nucleotide sequence: TGTGCCAGCAGCCTCGACAGAACCTACGAGCAGTACGTC. This chain uses TRBV7-2 with TRBJ2-7, with a possible D match to TRBD1 (5 bases). Germline V CDR1 and CDR2: SGHTA, FQGNSA. V was cut by 5 bases and J by 2 bases, with 10 bases left in between. This CDR3 has 13 amino acids.